A single sample gave rise to the 9 T cell receptor beta chains below, sequenced in a study of sequential checkpoint blockade in melanoma. Using immunoSEQ multiplex PCR, the repertoire was profiled, and TCRdb retains in-frame clones only, with some absent. The profile shows some 26,000 clones, 77% of them singletons. Indicated treatment: randomized to nivolumab then ipilimumab (arm A) or the reverse (arm B). This specimen was CD8+ T cells sorted from blood (inferred from file names), taken from a patient given nivolumab and ipilimumab in sequence. All receptors come from a human donor with melanoma.

V and J are TRBV28 and TRBJ2-1; 14 bases line up with TRBD2. CDR1 and CDR2 from the germline V gene are MDHEN and SYDVKM. The CDR3 length is 21 residues. V shed 5 bases and J 3 bases; nucleotides not matched to a gene: 18. CDR3 region: CASSTYLPGLAGVLNYNEQFF. The CDR3 DNA sequence: TGTGCCAGCAGTACATACCTACCGGGACTAGCGGGAGTGCTTAACTACAATGAGCAGTTCTTC.

The chain has TRBV10-2 and TRBJ1-5; 9 positions agree with TRBD1. The CDR3 has 15 residues. Trimming took 6 bases from V and 6 from J; bases not matched to a gene: 9. Germline-derived CDR1 and CDR2 are WSHSY and SAAADI. CDR3 DNA sequence: TGCGCCAGCAGCCGACACAGGGGGCGTTTTCAGCCCCAGCATTTT. This gives the protein CASSRHRGRFQPQHF.

A note on this clone: Different DNA sequences within this sample yield the same CDR3. The chain combines TRBV25-1 with TRBJ1-4; 7 nucleotides agree with TRBD1. Germline V gene data show CDR1 as MGHDK and CDR2 as SYGVNS. The J segment lost 8 bases and the V segment lost 7 bases, leaving 10 bases of the junction unmatched. The CDR3 runs to 14 residues. CDR3 protein: CASIHGQAPEKLFF. CDR3 DNA: TGTGCCAGCATCCATGGACAGGCACCAGAAAAACTGTTTTTT.

The genes are TRBV4-1 and TRBJ2-2; D not resolved. Between the trimmed V and J ends, which lost 0 bases and 7 bases, there was a span of 18 bases. Looked up from germline, CDR1 is MGHRA and CDR2 is YSYEKL. The CDR3 runs to 17 residues. The DNA of the CDR3 is TGCGCCAGCAGCCAAGATTTTGTGAGGATGGGTGTCGGGGAGCTGTTTTTT. Translated: CASSQDFVRMGVGELFF.

The chain joins TRBV4-1 to TRBJ2-7; a possible D gene is TRBD1 (6 bases). The V and J ends lost 2 bases and 1 base respectively, with 15 bases between them. This CDR3 is 16 amino acids long. The germline gives CDR1 MGHRA, CDR2 YSYEKL. The chain's CDR3 is CASSQRTGSRSYEQYF. DNA for the CDR3: TGCGCCAGCAGCCAACGCACAGGGTCGAGGTCCTACGAGCAGTACTTC.

The chain links TRBV27 to TRBJ1-5, with D maybe TRBD1 (5 bases). The CDR3 has 14 amino acids. V was cut by 6 bases and J by 3 bases, with 12 bases left in between. Germline CDR1 MNHEY, CDR2 SMNVEV (reference sequence). The CDR3 here is CASRYQGFNQPQHF. In nucleotides, the CDR3 is TGTGCCAGCAGATACCAGGGATTCAATCAGCCCCAGCATTTT.

V is TRBV7-8 and J is TRBJ2-6; a possible D gene is TRBD1 (6 bases). The germline V gene encodes CDR1 SGHVS and CDR2 FQNEAQ. The CDR3 has 14 residues. Trimming took off 6 bases at V and 2 bases at J, with 8 bases between the two ends. The CDR3 loop reads CASSSGAGANVLTF. The CDR3 DNA follows: TGTGCCAGCAGTTCAGGGGCTGGGGCCAACGTCCTGACTTTC.

In this sample, this clone turned up once. The chain has TRBV5-1 and TRBJ2-7; 8 bases are shared with TRBD2. The CDR3 is 15 amino acids. With V trimmed by 5 bases and J by 3 bases, 10 bases remained unmatched. From germline, CDR1 is SGHRS and CDR2 YFSETQ. CDR3 in DNA: TGCGCCAGCAGGTGGGAGACTAGCGCCTACTACGAGCAGTACTTC. It is translated as CASRWETSAYYEQYF.

V and J are TRBV15 and TRBJ1-5; 10 nucleotides align to TRBD1. There are 15 residues in the CDR3. Looked up from germline, CDR1 is LNHNV and CDR2 is YYDKDF (reference sequence). V shed 6 bases and J 5 bases; nucleotides not matched to a gene: 7. CDR3 bases: TGTGCCACCAGAATGGGACAGGGGATGGATCAGCCCCAGCATTTT. This translates into CATRMGQGMDQPQHF.